Many counts were recorded for the clone carrying this T cell receptor (beta chain). Its antigen remains unidentified. RNA transcripts provided the template for amplifying TCR beta CDR3 regions. An opening RT-PCR round employed HTBI primers and preceded a second-round multiplex PCR. TCRdb independently ran MiXCR on the multiplex PCR reads; one entry per CDR3 protein. The sample carries 500,000 to 700,000 distinct CDR3 sequences, 22% recorded once. These data belong to a study of Graves' ophthalmopathy and Graves' hyperthyroidism. Study observations and caveats: In blood appeared most of the expanded thyroid clonotypes whose frequency exceeded 0.001.

Being free of ophthalmopathy for 18 months of follow-up defined stable hyperthyroidism. Clinicians diagnosed using symptoms, serum thyroxine, TRAb, thyroid ultrasound and orbital computed tomography. 7.5 to 10 ml of fresh blood yielded the PBMCs by density gradient. The sequenced sample was peripheral blood. The clonotype originates from a woman in her late teens or twenties with stable Graves' hyperthyroidism. Some clones in this sample may be carry-over from other donors' samples.

DNA of the CDR3: TGTGCCAGCAGTTTCCCGTACCAAGAGACCCAGTACTTC. Its protein product is CASSFPYQETQYF. The chain joins TRBV27 to TRBJ2-5, with D unresolved. CDR3 length equals 13 residues. Trimming took off 3 bases at V and 0 bases at J, with 5 bases between the two ends. Germline assignment: CDR1 MNHEY and CDR2 SMNVEV (reference sequence).